This is a list of T cell receptor beta chains from one sample in a study of T cell responses to AZD1222 COVID-19 vaccine. Method: immunoSEQ multiplex PCR; TCRdb's copy keeps in-frame clones and lacks some. Here the sample spans approximately 110,000 clones, around nine tenths being singletons. The sequences come from peripheral blood, collected on day 0 of AZD1222 vaccination. These TCRs come from an adult in good health. The CDR3 runs from the conserved cysteine through the conserved F or W. D genes are given only for firm matches. Clone size appears in some rows only: once, few, many, or a class for an expanded clone.

v_gene: TRBV7-6
abundance: NA
d_gene: NA
j_gene: TRBJ1-1
CDR3aa: CASSGGTVNTEAFF
CDR3nt: TGTGCCAGCAGCGGGGGGACGGTGAACACTGAAGCTTTCTTT

v_gene: TRBV6-5
abundance: NA
d_gene: TRBD1
j_gene: TRBJ1-4
CDR3aa: CASRVDRVVEKLFF
CDR3nt: TGTGCCAGCAGGGTTGACAGGGTGGTGGAAAAACTGTTTTTT

v_gene: TRBV9
abundance: NA
d_gene: NA
j_gene: TRBJ2-1
CDR3aa: CASSVAPGEEQFF
CDR3nt: TGTGCCAGCAGCGTAGCTCCTGGAGAGGAGCAGTTCTTC

v_gene: TRBV18
abundance: NA
d_gene: NA
j_gene: TRBJ2-7
CDR3aa: CASSADLGDEQYF
CDR3nt: TGTGCCAGCTCAGCAGACCTGGGGGACGAGCAGTACTTC

v_gene: TRBV6-5
abundance: once
d_gene: NA
j_gene: TRBJ2-4
CDR3aa: CASSYSHSLAKNIQYF
CDR3nt: TGTGCCAGCAGTTACTCGCACAGCCTAGCCAAAAACATTCAGTACTTC

v_gene: TRBV27
abundance: NA
d_gene: NA
j_gene: TRBJ1-3
CDR3aa: CASSPRPPYSGNTIYF
CDR3nt: TGTGCCAGCAGTCCCCGTCCCCCTTACTCTGGAAACACCATATATTTT

v_gene: TRBV4-1
abundance: NA
d_gene: TRBD1
j_gene: TRBJ1-2
CDR3aa: CASSQESGGGGYTF
CDR3nt: TGCGCCAGCAGCCAAGAGTCAGGGGGAGGCGGCTACACCTTC

v_gene: TRBV7-2
abundance: NA
d_gene: NA
j_gene: TRBJ1-2
CDR3aa: CASSLGGGGYTF
CDR3nt: TGTGCCAGCAGCTTAGGAGGGGGTGGCTACACCTTC

v_gene: TRBV7-9
abundance: NA
d_gene: TRBD1
j_gene: TRBJ2-1
CDR3aa: CASSRGDRGRNEQFF
CDR3nt: TGTGCCAGCAGCAGGGGGGACAGGGGGCGTAATGAGCAGTTCTTC

v_gene: TRBV2
abundance: NA
d_gene: NA
j_gene: TRBJ2-3
CDR3aa: CASSGGQSTDTQYF
CDR3nt: TGTGCCAGCAGTGGCGGACAGAGCACAGATACGCAGTATTTT

v_gene: TRBV3-1/TRBV3-2
abundance: NA
d_gene: NA
j_gene: TRBJ2-7
CDR3aa: CASSQDQESSTYEQYF
CDR3nt: TGTGCCAGCAGCCAAGATCAAGAGTCCTCTACCTACGAGCAGTACTTC

v_gene: TRBV3-1/TRBV3-2
abundance: NA
d_gene: NA
j_gene: TRBJ1-1
CDR3aa: CASSRGQLNTEAFF
CDR3nt: TGTGCCAGCAGCCGAGGACAGTTAAACACTGAAGCTTTCTTT

v_gene: TRBV10-3
abundance: NA
d_gene: NA
j_gene: TRBJ1-1
CDR3aa: CAISDPGTEAFF
CDR3nt: TGTGCCATCAGTGACCCGGGAACTGAAGCTTTCTTT

v_gene: TRBV7-8
abundance: NA
d_gene: NA
j_gene: TRBJ2-7
CDR3aa: CASSPRGAGAGEQYF
CDR3nt: TGTGCCAGCAGCCCCCGGGGGGCGGGGGCGGGGGAGCAGTACTTC

v_gene: TRBV4-1
abundance: NA
d_gene: NA
j_gene: TRBJ1-5
CDR3aa: CASSHPQGQPQHF
CDR3nt: TGCGCCAGCAGCCACCCTCAAGGACAGCCCCAGCATTTT

v_gene: TRBV5-5
abundance: once
d_gene: NA
j_gene: TRBJ2-2
CDR3aa: CASGLHRPNTGELFF
CDR3nt: TGTGCCAGCGGGTTACACAGGCCTAACACCGGGGAGCTGTTTTTT

v_gene: TRBV11-2
abundance: NA
d_gene: TRBD1
j_gene: TRBJ2-7
CDR3aa: CASSLGRGPRYEQYF
CDR3nt: TGTGCCAGCAGCCTGGGCAGGGGGCCTCGGTACGAGCAGTACTTC

v_gene: TRBV5-4
abundance: NA
d_gene: NA
j_gene: TRBJ1-3
CDR3aa: CASSPGRSHSGNTIYF
CDR3nt: TGTGCCAGCAGTCCTGGACGGTCTCACTCTGGAAACACCATATATTTT

v_gene: TRBV9
abundance: NA
d_gene: TRBD2
j_gene: TRBJ2-1
CDR3aa: CASSVELAGPNEQFF
CDR3nt: TGTGCCAGCAGCGTAGAACTAGCGGGCCCCAATGAGCAGTTCTTC